These 12 T cell receptor beta chains came from one sample sequenced in a study of blood T cell repertoires in COVID-19. Assay used: immunoSEQ multiplex PCR; TCRdb lists only in-frame clones, some missing. The sample has 60,000 to 70,000 clones, 86% seen once. Sequenced sample: peripheral blood. These receptors all come from an older woman with acute or convalescent COVID-19.

The chain employs TRBV28 and TRBJ2-3; D possibly corresponds to TRBD2 (7 bases). The CDR3 extends over 17 amino acids. Between the trimmed V and J ends, which lost 6 bases and 8 bases, there was a span of 27 bases. CDR1 MDHEN and CDR2 SYDVKM come from the germline V gene. CDR3: CASRTHGGGALGITQYF. CDR3 nucleotides: TGTGCCAGCAGGACCCATGGAGGGGGGGCGCTTGGTATTACGCAGTATTTT. The full variable domain, completed using reference TRBV28 and TRBJ2-3, is DVKVTQSSRYLVKRTGEKVFLECVQDMDHENMFWYRQDPGLGLRLIYFSYDVKMKEKGDIPEGYSVSREKKERFSLILESASTNQTSMYLCASRTHGGGALGITQYFGPGTRLTVL.

In the case of this clone: The junction shows a germline mismatch at one end, possibly a read error. J is TRBJ2-2 and V is TRBV28, with a tentative D call TRBD2 (6 bases). CDR1 and CDR2 from the germline V gene are MDHEN and SYDVKM. The CDR3 spans 19 residues. The CDR3 nucleotides read TGTGCCAGCAACAGCCCCCACCTTACCTTAGCGGTGAACACCGGTGAGCTGTTTTTT. This codes for CASNSPHLTLAVNTGELFF.

The CDR3 bases are TGTGCCAGCAGCGCCCGGGGGGGCTTCTACAATGAGCAGTTCTTC. Amino acids: CASSARGGFYNEQFF. The genes are TRBV9 and TRBJ2-1; 8 nucleotides agree with TRBD2. The germline V gene encodes CDR1 SGDLS and CDR2 YYNGEE. J gave up 3 bases and V 3 bases, and 5 bases lay outside the gene matches. This CDR3 spans 15 amino acids. The whole variable domain, filled in from reference TRBV9 and TRBJ2-1, reads DSGVTQTPKHLITATGQRVTLRCSPRSGDLSVYWYQQSLDQGLQFLIQYYNGEERAKGNILERFSAQQFPDLHSELNLSSLELGDSALYFCASSARGGFYNEQFFGPGTRLTVL.

This sequence joins TRBV28 and TRBJ1-2; D ambiguous. The germline V gene has CDR1 MDHEN and CDR2 SYDVKM. Trimming took 1 base from V and 2 from J, leaving 8 bases between them. The CDR3 totals 14 residues. This chain's CDR3 is CASSLSVKNYGYTF. The CDR3 coding sequence is TGTGCCAGCAGTTTATCGGTCAAGAACTATGGCTACACCTTC.

The chain couples TRBV6-5 to TRBJ1-3; possible D gene TRBD1, 5 bases. The CDR3 loop spans 15 amino acids. V was pared by 5 bases and J by 0 bases, with 11 bases between. Germline V gives CDR1 MNHEY, CDR2 SVGAGI. The CDR3 protein is CASSTQGNSGNTIYF. The CDR3 bases are TGTGCCAGCAGTACGCAGGGAAACTCTGGAAACACCATATATTTT.

This clone ranks as medium-sized (0.01 to 0.1%). The gene calls are TRBV19 and TRBJ2-7, with 7 bases aligning to TRBD2. J gave up 6 bases and V 5 bases, and 10 bases lay outside the gene matches. Germline V gives CDR1 LNHDA, CDR2 SQIVND (reference sequence). CDR3 length equals 14 residues. The CDR3 DNA sequence: TGTGCCAGTAGTGTGGTGGGAGGGCCAGGCGAGCAGTACTTC. This codes for CASSVVGGPGEQYF.

This clone showed up just a few times. The chain employs TRBV5-6 and TRBJ2-2; D possibly corresponds to TRBD2 (6 bases). Per germline, CDR1 SGHDT and CDR2 YYEEEE. The CDR3 covers 15 residues. V lost 2 bases, J lost 3 bases, and 11 bases lay in between. DNA of the CDR3: TGTGCCAGCAGCTTTGGAGGGCGGGACACCGGGGAGCTGTTTTTT. This codes for CASSFGGRDTGELFF.

The CDR3 region is CASSEAEKNSPLHF. The DNA for the CDR3 is TGTGCCAGCAGCGAGGCGGAAAAAAATTCACCCCTCCACTTT. The chain is built from TRBV2 and TRBJ1-6; D gene unclear. The germline V gene encodes CDR1 SNHLY and CDR2 FYNNEI. This CDR3 is built from 14 residues. V lost 6 bases, J lost 7 bases, and 13 bases lay in between.

This chain uses TRBV29-1 with TRBJ2-7; maybe TRBD2 (5 bases). Germline assignment: CDR1 SQVTM and CDR2 ANQGSEA. The V end was cut by 4 bases, the J end by 2 bases, with 9 bases between. CDR3 length: 12 amino acids. As DNA, the CDR3 is TGCAGCGTTGGAGGGTCGGCCTACGAGCAGTACTTC. Amino acid sequence: CSVGGSAYEQYF.

CDR3 sequence reads: CSVMSGRETQYF. DNA for the CDR3: TGCAGCGTTATGTCCGGTCGGGAGACCCAGTACTTC. The V gene is TRBV29-1, the J gene TRBJ2-5; no reliable D call. This CDR3 spans 12 amino acids. Trimming removed 5 bases from V and 5 bases from J, with 12 bases in between. The V gene's germline CDR1 is SQVTM and CDR2 ANQGSEA.

The chain combines TRBV3-1 (or the pseudogene TRBV3-2) with TRBJ2-3; 10 nucleotides match TRBD2. The V gene end was trimmed by 3 bases and the J gene end by 6 bases; junction bases not matched to a gene: 6. This CDR3 is 15 amino acids long. Germline V gene lookup returns CDR1 LGHDT and CDR2 YNNKEL (reference sequence). CDR3 in amino acids: CASSQGSGGWDTQYF. The CDR3 DNA is TGTGCCAGCAGCCAGGGTAGCGGGGGGTGGGATACGCAGTATTTT.

The chain combines TRBV7-8 with TRBJ1-6; 8 bases are a match to TRBD1. The CDR3 contains 14 residues. Trimming at V came to 5 bases and at J to 5 bases, leaving 2 bases not matched to a gene. CDR1 and CDR2 (germline): SGHVS, FQNEAQ. The CDR3 nucleotides read TGTGCCAGCAGCCAGACAGGGGATAATTCACCCCTCCACTTT. Encoded protein: CASSQTGDNSPLHF.